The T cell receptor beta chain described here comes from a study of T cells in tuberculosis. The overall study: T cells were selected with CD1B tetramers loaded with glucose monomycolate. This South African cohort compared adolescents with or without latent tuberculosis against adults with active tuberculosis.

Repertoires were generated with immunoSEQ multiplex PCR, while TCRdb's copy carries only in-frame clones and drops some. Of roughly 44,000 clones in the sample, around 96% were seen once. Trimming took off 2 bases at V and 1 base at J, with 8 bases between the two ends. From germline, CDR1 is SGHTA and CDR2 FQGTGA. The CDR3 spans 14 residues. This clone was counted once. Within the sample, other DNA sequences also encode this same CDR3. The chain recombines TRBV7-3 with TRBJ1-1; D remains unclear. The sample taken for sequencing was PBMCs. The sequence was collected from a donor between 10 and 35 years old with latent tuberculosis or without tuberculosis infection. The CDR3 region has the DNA TGTGCCAGCAGCTTATCGGGTCAGAACACTGAAGCTTTCTTT. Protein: CASSLSGQNTEAFF.